These 22 T cell receptor beta chains were all obtained from the same sample, sequenced in a study of T-cell reconstitution after alpha-beta-depleted transplantation in children. As it was prepared, the TCRbeta library received unique molecular identifiers. A single record per CDR3 protein comes from TCRdb applying MiXCR to the PCR reads. The sample has roughly 400,000 distinct CDR3 sequences, about a fifth seen once. The sample was PBMCs from the stem cell graft donor, taken from the stem cell graft. The origin of the receptors is a human donor who donated a stem cell graft to a child with acute myeloid leukemia.

This clonotype was counted between two and nine times. The V gene is TRBV25-1, the J gene TRBJ1-4; the match to TRBD1 covers 10 bases. The junction had 7 bases not matched to a gene; V was cut back by 4 bases and J by 5 bases. The CDR3 has 16 residues. Germline CDR1 is MGHDK and CDR2 is SYGVNS. The CDR3 DNA reads TGTGCCAGCAGTGTTATACCGGGACAGGGGAATGAAAAACTGTTTTTT. Translation gives CASSVIPGQGNEKLFF.

This clonotype showed up just a few times. The chain combines TRBV7-2 with TRBJ1-6; D is perhaps TRBD1 (5 bases). V lost 1 base and J 13 bases, leaving 14 bases between the germline ends. Germline V gives CDR1 SGHTA, CDR2 FQGNSA. This CDR3 region has 14 residues. CDR3 residues: CASSLGIGGGPLHF. DNA of the CDR3: TGTGCCAGCAGCTTAGGTATCGGGGGAGGTCCCCTCCACTTT. Full variable domain (outside the CDR3, taken from reference TRBV7-2 and TRBJ1-6): GAGVSQSPSNKVTEKGKDVELRCDPISGHTALYWYRQSLGQGLEFLIYFQGNSAPDKSGLPSDRFSAERTGGSVSTLTIQRTQQEDSAVYLCASSLGIGGGPLHFGNGTRLTVT.

V is TRBV29-1 and J is TRBJ2-1; 11 bases are shared with TRBD1. V trimming: 4 bases; J trimming: 6 bases; junction bases outside the gene matches: 8. The germline V gene encodes CDR1 SQVTM and CDR2 ANQGSEA. This CDR3 has 15 residues. CDR3 nucleotides: TGCAGCGTTGTTATCGGGACAGGGGGTCTCAATGAGCAGTTCTTC. Translating gives CSVVIGTGGLNEQFF.

This clonotype was seen repeatedly, ten times or more. V and J are TRBV24-1 and TRBJ2-7; a possible D gene is TRBD1 (5 bases). CDR1 and CDR2 from the germline V gene are KGHDR and SFDVKD. CDR3 length: 15 residues. V gave up 2 bases and J gave up 2 bases, with 12 bases separating them. This CDR3 is CATSDSVRDAYEQYF. CDR3 in DNA: TGTGCCACCAGTGATTCCGTCAGGGATGCCTACGAGCAGTACTTC.

This clonotype was seen repeatedly, ten times or more. This chain joins TRBV25-1 and TRBJ2-1; no clear D. Trimming took off 4 bases at V and 6 bases at J, with 10 bases between the two ends. Germline CDR1 reads MGHDK; CDR2 reads SYGVNS. This CDR3 has 13 amino acids. The CDR3 region has the DNA TGTGCCAGCAGTGTTCGGCCGACCAATGAGCAGTTCTTC. It specifies CASSVRPTNEQFF.

The chain combines TRBV4-3 with TRBJ2-1, with D possibly matching TRBD2 (6 bases). Looked up from germline, CDR1 is LGHNA and CDR2 is YSLEER. This CDR3 has 16 amino acids. V was clipped by 0 bases and J by 0 bases, with 9 bases between them. The chain's CDR3 is CASSQDSGDSYNEQFF. CDR3 in DNA: TGCGCCAGCAGCCAAGATTCGGGGGACTCCTACAATGAGCAGTTCTTC.

This clonotype was detected a few times. The chain joins TRBV11-2 to TRBJ2-5; D might be TRBD1 or TRBD2, each matching 5 bases. This CDR3 spans 15 amino acids. Germline values: CDR1 SGHAT, CDR2 FQNNGV. V was cut by 2 bases and J by 5 bases, with 15 bases left in between. In DNA, the CDR3 is TGTGCCAGCAGCTTATTTTTGGGGGTCCGGGAGACCCAGTACTTC. It encodes CASSLFLGVRETQYF. Together with reference TRBV11-2 and TRBJ2-5, the CDR3 gives the full variable domain: EAGVAQSPRYKIIEKRQSVAFWCNPISGHATLYWYQQILGQGPKLLIQFQNNGVVDDSQLPKDRFSAERLKGVDSTLKIQPAKLEDSAVYLCASSLFLGVRETQYFGPGTRLLVL.

The table lists this clonotype with many counts. The CDR3 DNA reads as TGTGCCAGCAGCTCGATCAATGAGCAGTTCTTC. The encoded protein is CASSSINEQFF. The chain is built from TRBV5-6 and TRBJ2-1; D gene uncertain. Germline V lookup: CDR1 SGHDT, CDR2 YYEEEE. This CDR3 region has 11 residues. Trimming pared 3 bases from V and 6 bases from J, leaving 4 bases between.

V is TRBV29-1 and J is TRBJ2-7, with no clear D. Germline V gene sequence: CDR1 SQVTM, CDR2 ANQGSEA. Trimming removed 3 bases from V and 0 bases from J, with 9 bases in between. The CDR3 has 13 amino acids. The CDR3 sequence is CSVDGRLSYEQYF. For the CDR3, the DNA is TGCAGCGTTGATGGCCGACTCTCCTACGAGCAGTACTTC.

This clonotype was seen a handful of times. The rearrangement uses TRBV5-1 and TRBJ2-1; perhaps TRBD1 as D (6 bases). The CDR3 consists of 10 residues. Trimming took off 8 bases at V and 15 bases at J, with 15 bases between the two ends. The germline V gene has CDR1 SGHRS and CDR2 YFSETQ. CDR3 in DNA: TGCGCCAGTACGGGATACAGGGTGTTCTTC. Protein: CASTGYRVFF. The full variable domain, in which reference TRBV5-1 and TRBJ2-1 provide the parts outside the CDR3, is KAGVTQTPRYLIKTRGQQVTLSCSPISGHRSVSWYQQTPGQGLQFLFEYFSETQRNKGNFPGRFSGRQFSNSRSEMNVSTLELGDSALYLCASTGYRVFFGPGTRLTVL.

The chain combines TRBV4-2 with TRBJ2-5; 10 positions agree with TRBD2. The CDR3 totals 17 residues. Germline V gene sequence: CDR1 LGHNA, CDR2 YNFKEQ. V trimming: 0 bases; J trimming: 2 bases; junction bases outside the gene matches: 6. CDR3 region: CASSQELAGAWQETQYF. The DNA of the CDR3 is TGTGCCAGCAGCCAAGAGCTAGCGGGAGCTTGGCAAGAGACCCAGTACTTC.

The chain is built from TRBV7-9 and TRBJ2-7; TRBD2 matches 8 bases. Germline trimming cut 2 bases from V and 2 bases from J; bases unmatched to any gene: 2. The CDR3 spans 14 residues. Germline V gives CDR1 SEHNR, CDR2 FQNEAQ (reference sequence). The CDR3 DNA sequence: TGTGCCAGCAGCTTATTGCGGGGGGCCTACGAGCAGTACTTC. As protein: CASSLLRGAYEQYF.

This clonotype was recorded many times. This chain connects TRBV27 to TRBJ2-5, with a weak D call TRBD2 (5 bases). Trimming shortened V by 3 bases and J by 5 bases, and 7 bases separated the two germline ends. The germline V gene has CDR1 MNHEY and CDR2 SMNVEV (reference sequence). The CDR3 totals 12 residues. The CDR3, as DNA: TGTGCCAGCAGTTTGTCGGGGGAGACCCAGTACTTC. The encoded protein is CASSLSGETQYF.

This clonotype occurred a few times. The V call is TRBV10-3, the J call TRBJ1-2; D may be TRBD1 (5 bases). Trimming pared 0 bases from V and 3 bases from J, leaving 11 bases between. Per the germline V gene, CDR1 is ENHRY and CDR2 is SYGVKD. The CDR3 consists of 15 residues. CDR3 nucleotides: TGTGCCATCAGTGAGTCAAGGGGAGGGGACTATGGCTACACCTTC. Amino acid sequence: CAISESRGGDYGYTF.

This clonotype was found many times. This chain joins TRBV27 and TRBJ2-7, with TRBD1 as a possible D gene (5 bases). CDR1 is MNHEY, CDR2 SMNVEV, per germline (reference sequence). The CDR3 totals 14 residues. V lost 4 bases and J lost 3, with 13 bases in between. CDR3 nucleotides: TGTGCCAGCAGTTCAGGGTCAGAGTTCTACGAGCAGTACTTC. Encoded protein: CASSSGSEFYEQYF.

This clonotype was recorded a few times. The rearrangement links TRBV20-1 to TRBJ1-4; D remains ambiguous. Germline CDR1 DFQATT, CDR2 SNEGSKA (reference sequence). V shed 8 bases and J shed 0 bases, with 10 bases lying between them. This CDR3 has 13 amino acids. The CDR3: CSTGGATNEKLFF. CDR3 DNA sequence: TGCAGTACCGGCGGGGCAACTAATGAAAAACTGTTTTTT.

There are a few counts of this clonotype. The rearrangement links TRBV3-1 to TRBJ1-5; D gene ambiguous. V was pared by 0 bases and J by 10 bases, with 13 bases between. The germline V gene encodes CDR1 LGHDT and CDR2 YNNKEL (reference sequence). The CDR3 covers 14 residues. CDR3 amino acids: CASSQDLGVAPQHF. CDR3 nucleotides: TGTGCCAGCAGCCAAGATTTAGGCGTGGCTCCCCAGCATTTT.

The chain recombines TRBV7-2 with TRBJ1-3; no firm D call. CDR1 and CDR2 from the germline V gene are SGHTA and FQGNSA. V lost 2 bases and J 3 bases, leaving 8 bases between the germline ends. This CDR3 region has 14 residues. CDR3 loop: CASSLIGGGNTIYF. Written as DNA, the CDR3 is TGTGCCAGCAGCTTAATAGGTGGTGGAAACACCATATATTTT.

This clonotype occurred a few times. This rearrangement joins TRBV12-3 or TRBV12-4 to TRBJ1-5; 9 nucleotides match TRBD1. J was trimmed by 6 bases and V by 6 bases; bases with no gene match: 3. CDR3 length: 13 amino acids. The CDR3 DNA reads TGTGCCAGCAGGGGACAGGGTAGTCAGCCCCAGCATTTT. Translation gives CASRGQGSQPQHF.

This clonotype showed up just a few times. The V gene is TRBV7-2, the J gene TRBJ2-3, with D perhaps matching TRBD1 or TRBD2 (5 bases each). The germline gives CDR1 SGHTA, CDR2 FQGNSA. The CDR3 length is 13 residues. Deletions cut 3 bases from V and 12 bases from J, with 16 bases between. The CDR3 DNA is TGTGCCAGCAGCTTTGATTTTGGGGGAAATCAGTATTTT. The encoded protein is CASSFDFGGNQYF.

The J gene is TRBJ2-2, the V gene TRBV12-3 or TRBV12-4; 9 nucleotides line up with TRBD2. V lost 8 bases to trimming and J lost 4 bases; unmatched junction nucleotides: 5. This CDR3 comprises 14 residues. The chain's CDR3 is CASLPREGTGELFF. In DNA, the CDR3 is TGTGCCAGCCTCCCGCGGGAGGGCACCGGGGAGCTGTTTTTT.

This clonotype was seen a handful of times. The chain is built from TRBV20-1 and TRBJ2-5; unclear D gene. Germline CDR1 DFQATT, CDR2 SNEGSKA (reference sequence). The CDR3 length is 12 residues. Between the trimmed V and J ends, which lost 3 bases and 6 bases, there was a span of 11 bases. For the CDR3, the DNA is TGCAGTGCTAGCAAGAGATCTCAGACCCAGTACTTC. Amino acid sequence: CSASKRSQTQYF.